This T cell receptor (beta chain) was documented in a study of OX40 agonist ivuxolimab in advanced cancers. Background on the study: The patients got ivuxolimab, which is an agonistic anti-OX40 (CD134) antibody. Having had anti-PD-1, anti-PD-L1 or anti-CTLA-4 therapy before was allowed, and approximately 40% had some. Partial response was recorded in three patients: one hepatocellular carcinoma and two cutaneous melanoma cases.

Trimming cost V 0 bases and J 3 bases, with 9 bases left between them. There are 15 residues in the CDR3. From germline, CDR1 is SGHDT and CDR2 YYEEEE. The assay was immunoSEQ multiplex PCR, and TCRdb's table has in-frame clones only and misses some. The sample lists 94,000 or so clones, roughly 80% seen once, with 5.8% in the top ten. This TCR came from an adult with an advanced solid tumor such as melanoma, head and neck, liver or kidney cancer. This chain connects TRBV5-6 to TRBJ2-2; no firm D call. This specimen was CD4+ or CD8+ T cells sorted from blood, taken in a trial of the OX40 agonist ivuxolimab. The DNA of the CDR3 is TGTGCCAGCAGCTTGGCAAGGGATGACACCGGGGAGCTGTTTTTT. As protein: CASSLARDDTGELFF.